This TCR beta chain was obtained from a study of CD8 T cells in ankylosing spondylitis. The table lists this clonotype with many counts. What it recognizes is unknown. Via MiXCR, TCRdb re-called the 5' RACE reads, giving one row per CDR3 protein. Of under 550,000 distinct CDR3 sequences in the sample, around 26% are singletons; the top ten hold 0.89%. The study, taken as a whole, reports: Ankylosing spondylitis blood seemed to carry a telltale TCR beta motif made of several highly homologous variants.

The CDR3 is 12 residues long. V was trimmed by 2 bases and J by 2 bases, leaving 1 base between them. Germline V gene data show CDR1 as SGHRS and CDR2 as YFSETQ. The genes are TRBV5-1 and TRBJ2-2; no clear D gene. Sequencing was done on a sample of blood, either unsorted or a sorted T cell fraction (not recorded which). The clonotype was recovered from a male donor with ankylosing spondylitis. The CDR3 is CASSLNTGELFF. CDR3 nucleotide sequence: TGCGCCAGCAGCTTAAACACCGGGGAGCTGTTTTTT.